Below, 23 T cell receptor beta chains from the same sample are listed, as sequenced in a study of cytomegalovirus exposure and HLA in healthy donors. Use of 60 Vbeta and 13 Jbeta primers characterized the PCR. Method: immunoSEQ multiplex PCR; TCRdb's copy keeps in-frame clones and lacks some. The data show around 160,000 clones, 68% seen once. Material: PBMCs. All receptors derive from a middle-aged man in good health and CMV-seronegative.

The chain combines TRBV10-3 with TRBJ1-1; tentatively, D is TRBD1 (5 bases). V was trimmed by 6 bases and J by 11 bases, leaving 25 bases between them. Per the germline V gene, CDR1 is ENHRY and CDR2 is SYGVKD. The CDR3 is 15 amino acids. The CDR3 nucleotides are TGTGCCATCAGCACCGACCAATCCGCCAGGGTCGGGGCTTTCTTT. This translates into CAISTDQSARVGAFF.

V gene TRBV4-3 combines with J gene TRBJ1-4; 7 bases line up with TRBD1. The trim removed 1 base at V and 2 bases at J, leaving 7 bases unmatched. CDR1 LGHNA and CDR2 YSLEER come from the germline V gene. The CDR3 has 17 residues. Here the CDR3 DNA reads TGCGCCAGCAGCCAAGGAAAGGGGGCCGTGACTAATGAAAAACTGTTTTTT. Translated, it gives CASSQGKGAVTNEKLFF.

This clone appeared a few times. The chain couples TRBV7-6 to TRBJ2-5, with 9 bases identical to TRBD2. V trimming: 2 bases; J trimming: 5 bases; junction bases outside the gene matches: 15. Germline V gene data show CDR1 as SGHVS and CDR2 as FNYEAQ. The CDR3 runs to 18 residues. This CDR3 is CASSLPPPTAGGMETQYF. For the CDR3, the DNA is TGTGCCAGCAGCTTACCCCCACCTACAGCGGGGGGTATGGAGACCCAGTACTTC.

The rearrangement uses TRBV14 and TRBJ1-2; a possible D gene is TRBD1 (5 bases). Germline V CDR1 and CDR2: SGHDN, FVKESK. The germline V and J ends were trimmed by 4 bases and 2 bases, with 8 bases remaining between them. This CDR3 is built from 13 residues. In nucleotides, the CDR3 is TGTGCCAGCAGCCCCGACAGCAACTATGGCTACACCTTC. Protein product: CASSPDSNYGYTF.

The genes are TRBV28 and TRBJ1-1, with TRBD1 as a possible D gene (5 bases). The CDR3 spans 12 residues. V was clipped by 6 bases and J by 4 bases, with 9 bases between them. Germline-derived CDR1 and CDR2 are MDHEN and SYDVKM. The CDR3, as DNA: TGTGCCAGCAGAGGAGGGGCCACTGAAGCTTTCTTT. This codes for CASRGGATEAFF.

The CDR3 bases are TGTGCCAGCAGCTCGACTAGCGGGGAGGGGGAGCAGTTCTTC. This gives the protein CASSSTSGEGEQFF. The chain has TRBV7-9 and TRBJ2-1; 11 bases fit TRBD2. Germline trimming cut 4 bases from V and 10 bases from J; bases unmatched to any gene: 6. This CDR3 has 14 residues. Germline-derived CDR1 and CDR2 are SEHNR and FQNEAQ (reference sequence). The complete variable domain, with remaining parts taken from reference TRBV7-9 and TRBJ2-1, reads DTGVSQNPRHKITKRGQNVTFRCDPISEHNRLYWYRQTLGQGPEFLTYFQNEAQLEKSRLLSDRFSAERPKGSFSTLEIQRTEQGDSAMYLCASSSTSGEGEQFFGPGTRLTVL.

In this sample, this clone turned up once. This chain links TRBV2 with TRBJ1-5; D is uncertain. CDR1 and CDR2 (germline): SNHLY, FYNNEI. With 1 base removed from V and 5 bases from J, the gap between germline ends came to 9 bases. This CDR3 contains 14 residues. CDR3 in amino acids: CASSEVLYDQPQHF. CDR3 sequence (DNA): TGTGCCAGCAGTGAAGTACTGTATGATCAGCCCCAGCATTTT.

CDR3 sequence: CASSQTRSSYEQYF. The CDR3 DNA follows: TGCGCCAGCAGCCAAACTAGATCCTCCTACGAGCAGTACTTC. This chain uses TRBV4-1 with TRBJ2-7, with D possibly being TRBD2 (5 bases). The CDR3 is made up of 14 amino acids. Trimming took off 2 bases at V and 0 bases at J, with 8 bases between the two ends. Looked up from germline, CDR1 is MGHRA and CDR2 is YSYEKL.

The chain couples TRBV27 to TRBJ1-1; D might be TRBD1 (6 bases). The germline V gene has CDR1 MNHEY and CDR2 SMNVEV (reference sequence). This CDR3 has 13 residues. Trimming shortened V by 3 bases and J by 5 bases, and 10 bases separated the two germline ends. The CDR3 sequence is CASSFTGRTEAFF. The CDR3 DNA follows: TGTGCCAGCAGTTTCACAGGGAGAACTGAAGCTTTCTTT.

The V call is TRBV7-2, the J call TRBJ1-2; possibly TRBD1 for D (5 bases). Germline loops: CDR1 SGHTA, CDR2 FQGNSA. V lost 1 base, J lost 5 bases, and 14 bases lay in between. This CDR3 is built from 15 residues. This CDR3 is CASSLGGGEAYGYTF. The DNA for the CDR3 is TGTGCCAGCAGCTTAGGGGGAGGGGAGGCGTATGGCTACACCTTC. Drawing the rest from reference TRBV7-2 and TRBJ1-2, the complete variable domain is GAGVSQSPSNKVTEKGKDVELRCDPISGHTALYWYRQSLGQGLEFLIYFQGNSAPDKSGLPSDRFSAERTGGSVSTLTIQRTQQEDSAVYLCASSLGGGEAYGYTFGSGTRLTVV.

The chain recombines TRBV11-1 with TRBJ2-1; 7 bases are a match to TRBD2. The CDR3 loop spans 15 amino acids. The germline V gene encodes CDR1 SGHAT and CDR2 FQDESV (reference sequence). Trimming removed 4 bases from V and 3 bases from J; junction bases left unmatched: 6. In nucleotides, the CDR3 is TGTGCCAGCAGCTCCACCGGGACTATCTACAATGAGCAGTTCTTC. Residues: CASSSTGTIYNEQFF.

V and J are TRBV5-1 and TRBJ1-2; D may be TRBD1 (5 bases). The CDR3 runs to 16 residues. V was clipped by 3 bases and J by 0 bases, with 15 bases between them. The germline CDR1 and CDR2 sequences are SGHRS and YFSETQ. The CDR3, as DNA: TGCGCCAGCAGCTCCACCGACAGCGCTGCTAACTATGGCTACACCTTC. As protein: CASSSTDSAANYGYTF. The whole variable domain, filled in from reference TRBV5-1 and TRBJ1-2, reads KAGVTQTPRYLIKTRGQQVTLSCSPISGHRSVSWYQQTPGQGLQFLFEYFSETQRNKGNFPGRFSGRQFSNSRSEMNVSTLELGDSALYLCASSSTDSAANYGYTFGSGTRLTVV.

The chain has TRBV7-9 and TRBJ2-3; 7 nucleotides agree with TRBD1. Germline CDR1 and CDR2: SEHNR and FQNEAQ (reference sequence). The CDR3 covers 15 residues. V dropped 2 bases and J dropped 1; count of bases not matched to a gene: 3. CDR3 sequence: CASSLQGERTDTQYF. The CDR3 DNA follows: TGTGCCAGCAGCTTACAGGGGGAACGCACAGATACGCAGTATTTT.

V gene TRBV7-9 combines with J gene TRBJ1-1, with D unresolved. Trimming removed 5 bases at V and 1 base at J, with 11 bases between. Germline loops: CDR1 SEHNR, CDR2 FQNEAQ (reference sequence). This CDR3 has 14 residues. CDR3 in amino acids: CASSPPRSNTEAFF. CDR3 DNA: TGTGCCAGCAGCCCCCCCAGGTCGAACACTGAAGCTTTCTTT.

In this sample, this clone turned up a few times. The chain is built from TRBV5-3 and TRBJ1-5; 12 bases map to TRBD1. TRBV5-3 counts as an open reading frame of uncertain function. The CDR3 length is 17 residues. V gave up 3 bases and J gave up 6 bases; unmatched junction bases: 10. For the CDR3, the DNA is TGTGCCAGAAGCTCCCGGGACAGGGGGCATTTTTGTCAGCCCCAGCATTTT. It is translated as CARSSRDRGHFCQPQHF.

The chain recombines TRBV4-1 with TRBJ2-7; possibly TRBD2 for D (5 bases). V shed 4 bases and J shed 3 bases, with 19 bases lying between them. This CDR3 contains 16 residues. Germline CDR1 MGHRA, CDR2 YSYEKL. The CDR3 DNA reads as TGCGCCAGCAGCCCCTGGGAGAGGGCTGAGGGCTACGAGCAGTACTTC. Translation: CASSPWERAEGYEQYF.

This clone was observed a few times. This chain links TRBV27 with TRBJ2-3; 14 bases line up with TRBD2. Trimming at V came to 7 bases and at J to 3 bases, leaving 6 bases not matched to a gene. Germline loops: CDR1 MNHEY, CDR2 SMNVEV (reference sequence). CDR3 size: 16 residues. The DNA of the CDR3 is TGTGCCAGCACCCAAGGACTAGCGGGGGGAACAGATACGCAGTATTTT. It yields the protein CASTQGLAGGTDTQYF.

The chain joins TRBV19 to TRBJ1-1; possible D gene TRBD1, 5 bases. The V end lost 5 bases, the J end lost 8 bases, and 18 bases lay between the germline ends. Germline CDR1 LNHDA, CDR2 SQIVND (reference sequence). CDR3 length: 14 residues. CDR3 in amino acids: CASSFVLQGTEAFF. For the CDR3, the DNA is TGTGCCAGTAGTTTCGTTCTCCAGGGAACCGAAGCTTTCTTT.

The chain carries TRBV4-1 and TRBJ2-7; 15 bases agree with TRBD2. The CDR3 extends over 18 amino acids. The germline V gene encodes CDR1 MGHRA and CDR2 YSYEKL. The V segment lost 3 bases and the J segment 3 bases; nucleotides outside the gene matches: 9. The CDR3 DNA reads TGCGCCAGCAGCCAGAGAGCTAGGACTAGCGGGGGGGACTACGAGCAGTACTTC. This translates into CASSQRARTSGGDYEQYF.

The V call is TRBV10-2, the J call TRBJ1-1; maybe TRBD1 (6 bases). CDR1 is WSHSY, CDR2 SAAADI, per germline. The germline V and J ends were trimmed by 7 bases and 2 bases, with 17 bases remaining between them. CDR3 length equals 15 residues. The CDR3 sequence is CASTPTTGANTEAFF. The CDR3, as DNA: TGCGCCAGCACCCCCACGACAGGAGCCAACACTGAAGCTTTCTTT.

This chain's CDR3 is CSATFNEQFF. CDR3 bases: TGCAGTGCTACCTTCAATGAGCAGTTCTTC. This chain joins TRBV20-1 and TRBJ2-1; no clear D. Between the trimmed V and J ends, which lost 4 bases and 6 bases, there was a span of 4 bases. The germline CDR1 and CDR2 sequences are DFQATT and SNEGSKA (reference sequence). The CDR3 totals 10 residues.

This clone showed up just a few times. The chain combines TRBV6-5 with TRBJ1-1; a possible D gene is TRBD1 (6 bases). CDR3 length equals 12 residues. The V end lost 5 bases, the J end lost 7 bases, and 11 bases lay between the germline ends. Germline loops: CDR1 MNHEY, CDR2 SVGAGI. The CDR3 DNA reads as TGTGCCAGCAGTACAGGGACGGTTGAAGCTTTCTTT. It specifies CASSTGTVEAFF.

This chain links TRBV5-1 with TRBJ2-5; TRBD1 aligns across 8 bases. The germline V gene has CDR1 SGHRS and CDR2 YFSETQ. The CDR3 consists of 15 residues. The junction had 8 bases not matched to a gene; V was cut back by 7 bases and J by 0 bases. CDR3 in DNA: TGCGCCAGCGGATTACAGGGGGTAAACCAAGAGACCCAGTACTTC. The encoded protein is CASGLQGVNQETQYF.